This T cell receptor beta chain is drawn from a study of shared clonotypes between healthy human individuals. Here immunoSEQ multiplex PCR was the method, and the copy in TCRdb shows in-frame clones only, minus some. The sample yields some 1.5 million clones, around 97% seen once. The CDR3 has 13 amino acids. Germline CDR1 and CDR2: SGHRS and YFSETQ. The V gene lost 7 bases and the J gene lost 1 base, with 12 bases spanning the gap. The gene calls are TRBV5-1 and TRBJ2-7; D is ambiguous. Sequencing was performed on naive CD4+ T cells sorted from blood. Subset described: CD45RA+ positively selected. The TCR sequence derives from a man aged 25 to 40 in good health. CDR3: CASGPTASYEQYF. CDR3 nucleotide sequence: TGCGCCAGCGGGCCAACGGCATCCTACGAGCAGTACTTC.